This TCR beta chain was sequenced during a study of control samples from healthy donors and cancer patients (dated by TCRdb to the early 2020s). CDR1 and CDR2, per the germline V gene (reference sequence), are MNHEY and SMNVEV. The V and J ends are trimmed by 3 bases and 2 bases, leaving 13 bases between them. From the cysteine up to the phenylalanine, the CDR3 has a length of 15 residues. Only the CDR3 DNA is retained, 45 bases long and in frame from the first base. Receptor libraries were prepared by the immunoSEQ multiplex PCR assay. TCRdb re-hosts the immuneACCESS table, in-frame sequences only. Its copies lack some clones; in the studies checked, an unresolved V gene accounts for under half of them, and the cause for the rest is not known. The sample table contains about 120,000 clones; only one count was recorded for roughly 90% of them. The ten largest make up almost 40% of the sample. About this clone: Its recognized antigen is unknown. There are no base qualities to consult, and no much larger clone falls within one base.

The chain is assembled from TRBV27 and TRBJ1-2, with the D gene too uncertain to name. This TCR derives from a man aged 50-60 years in good health. The specimen was blood. For the CDR3, the sequence is CASSFGQGPNYGYTF. The bases are TGTGCCAGCAGTTTTGGTCAAGGGCCGAACTATGGCTACACCTTC.